This T cell receptor beta chain was found in a study of blood T cells in healthy people across ages. Study-level information: About one barcoded beta molecule per two T cells was captured by template switching.

Concerning this clonotype itself: One end of the junction is discordant with germline, which a read error may explain.

Each donor's blood draw was roughly 10 milliliters of peripheral blood. PCR was performed a second time for about 6 to 12 cycles using a sample-barcoded 5' primer and a J-beta primer mix. A template-switch adaptor with 12 random nucleotides tagged each cDNA molecule. Using its own MiXCR run on the 5' RACE reads, TCRdb lists one record per CDR3 protein. The data show 1.5 million to 2 million distinct CDR3 sequences, approximately 28% seen once. This TCR was recovered from a woman aged 30 to 39 in good health. Sequencing input: blood.

The CDR3 protein is CASRHGGLTSYGQYF. The CDR3 nucleotides read TGTGCCAGCAGGCACGGGGGGCTCACCTCCTACGGGCAGTACTTC. V gene TRBV5-6 combines with J gene TRBJ2-7, with D possibly TRBD2 on 7 matching bases. Per the germline V gene, CDR1 is SGHDT and CDR2 is YYEEEE. The CDR3 is 15 amino acids.